The T cell receptor (beta chain) under discussion was sequenced for a study of blood T cell repertoires in COVID-19 (dated by TCRdb to the early 2020s). As for the study more broadly: Samples covering the acute and convalescent phases of COVID-19 were provided by collaborators in the United States, Italy and Spain. The prospective study material was composed of cDNA or gDNA derived from T cells, B-cell-depleted T cells, or PBMCs. The dataset comprised deeply sampled blood TCRbeta repertoires from subjects exposed to, actively infected with, or recovered from COVID-19. HLA class I and class II types, where available, came from metadata supplied by the sample provider rather than from assay-based typing. The samples were drawn from two sources: the first 160 participants of the ongoing ImmuneRACE study, and about 1,300 subjects contributed by 6 global collaborators. The repertoires were made available in a free public database intended to serve as a resource for research on the immune response to SARS-CoV-2. Sample metadata almost always included a de-identified subject ID, COVID-19 status, age in years and sex. Study-level results and caveats: The amount of clinical and demographic metadata varied by source and participant and was provided uncurated.

From cysteine to phenylalanine, the CDR3 is 18 amino acids long. The only DNA kept is the CDR3, 54 bases in frame from the first base. At the junction V is shortened by 0 bases and J by 6 bases; bases outside the gene matches: 8. From a lookup of the germline V gene (reference sequence), CDR1 and CDR2 are LNHNV and YYDKDF. As concerns this clone: Its antigen is not yet known. There are no base qualities to consult, and no much larger clone falls within one base.

The immunoSEQ Assay, a bias-controlled multiplex PCR, was used to amplify TCRbeta CDR3 regions from genomic DNA. The published analysis was carried out like this. Nucleated cell counts per sample were estimated from amplification of reference gene primers within the assay. To quantify the absolute abundance of each unique TCRbeta CDR3 rearrangement, sequence reads were collapsed and filtered. For each sample, productive Simpson clonality was calculated as the square root of Simpson's diversity index over productive rearrangements. The table comes from immuneACCESS by way of TCRdb, which keeps in-frame sequences with V and J called. Part of the clones is missing from these tables; in studies checked, under half for an unresolved V gene and the rest for unknown reasons. The V and J calls and the clone size are those of that table, but D and trimming were determined from the DNA. The sample table records approximately 130,000 clones; approximately 85% of these occur just once. The ten largest clones add up to roughly 4.5% of the sample.

The collaborating institutions used their own protocols to collect whole blood in K2EDTA tubes. For TCRbeta analysis, collaborators shipped samples in one of three forms: frozen whole blood, isolated PBMCs, or DNA extracted from either of those sample types. The chain was built from TRBV15 and TRBJ1-4, with 12 bases in between that match TRBD1. Sequencing input: peripheral blood. The sequence derives from a human donor in a cohort sampled during active COVID-19. The CDR3 sequence is CATSRDLSGTGGYEKLFF. The DNA sequence reads TGTGCCACCAGCAGAGATCTCTCCGGGACAGGGGGCTATGAAAAACTGTTTTTT.